This T cell receptor beta chain was captured in a study of blood T cells in healthy people across ages. To note about this clonotype: Its antigen is currently unknown.

The second PCR ran about 6 to 12 cycles with a sample-barcoded 5' primer and J-beta primers. Each cDNA molecule was tagged by a template-switch adaptor with 12 random nucleotides. Via MiXCR, TCRdb re-called the 5' RACE reads, giving one row per CDR3 protein. The data hold about 290,000 distinct CDR3 sequences, with roughly a quarter observed a single time. Study conclusions and caveats: Diversity was estimated from one million T cells, and these estimates were considered underestimates. Measured against age, TCR beta diversity per million T cells decreased in a roughly linear manner.

V gave up 4 bases and J gave up 0 bases, with 19 bases separating them. CDR1 is KGHSH and CDR2 is LQKENI in the germline V gene. This CDR3 spans 17 amino acids. This rearrangement joins TRBV18 to TRBJ2-7; possible D gene TRBD2, 7 bases. The receptor was isolated from a woman aged 70 to 79 in good health. The sample was blood. In DNA, the CDR3 is TGTGCCAGCTCACTGGGGGCTAGCGGAAGGAGCTCCTACGAGCAGTACTTC. This encodes CASSLGASGRSSYEQYF.